This T cell receptor (beta chain) was identified during a study of CD4 T cells in relation to SARS-CoV-2 and coronaviruses (dated by TCRdb to the early 2020s). General notes on the study: In the ViraFEST assay, PBMCs were grown with antigen for about ten days, and TCR beta CDR3s were then sequenced to identify antigen-specific clonal expansions. The negative reference condition was either a culture with an HIV-1 Nef peptide pool or a culture with no peptide. HLA restriction was mapped for shared crossreactive spike epitopes using patient-derived lymphoblastoid cell lines. Memory CD4+ T cell crossreactivity between SARS-CoV-2 and common cold coronavirus spike proteins was assessed at the TCR clonotype level in the study. Samples from a few pre-COVID donors and the naive versus memory experiments were sequenced with the Adaptive Biotechnologies TCR-sequencing kit; other data were Illumina-based. Expansion assays from other donors in the study were sequenced with a different, Illumina-based TCR-beta assay.

Notes on this clone: This receptor's antigen is unknown. Base quality data are lacking; no much larger clone is found one base away.

The germline ends are 21 bases apart after V is trimmed by 3 bases and J by 7 bases. For CDR1 and CDR2, the germline V gene (reference sequence) lists DFQATT and SNEGSKA. Spanning cysteine to phenylalanine, the CDR3 consists of 15 amino acids. Left in the record is the CDR3 DNA by itself, 45 bases read in frame from the first base. The library was obtained by the immunoSEQ multiplex PCR assay. On the study's bioinformatics: Preprocessing removed nonproductive sequences and CDR3s not starting with C, not ending with F or W, or shorter than 7 amino acids. The MANAFEST web app was used to call antigen-specific clonotypes on the basis of expansion compared with the reference and with other culture wells. A clone was considered positive if the clone showed significant expansion compared with the reference culture in 2 of 3 replicate wells at an FDR below 0.05. Positive clones also required significant expansion versus all other tandem wells and an odds ratio above 5. CDR3 homology was measured as pairwise Levenshtein distance, computed with the stringdist R package after trimming three terminal residues from each end. This is the immuneACCESS table as TCRdb keeps it, with only in-frame sequences that have V and J called. A part of the clones is gone; compared with another copy, unresolved V genes explain less than half, and the rest is unexplained. V and J calls and clone size are those listed in that table; D and trimming were worked out from the DNA. The sample profile shows nearly 20,000 clones; around 81% of them were found once. Jointly, the top ten make up around 11% of the sample.

Here is what the overall study found, with its caveats: In about 60% of donors, memory CD4+ clonotypes turned up that crossrecognized SARS-CoV-2 and at least one common cold coronavirus spike. Compared with monoreactive clones, crossreactive clones had significantly weaker SARS-CoV-2-driven expansion, a result consistent with antigenic imprinting. No donor contributed both pre-pandemic and post-infection samples, which limited tracing the source of pre-existing responses. Crossreactivity analysis centred on spike protein, so crossreactivity against other viral proteins was not assessed. The study was limited by small numbers of patients and tested TCRs.

CD4+ T cells from unexposed donors were collected before the COVID-19 pandemic (2011-2018). The EasySep CD4+ T cell isolation kit was used to isolate CD4+ T cells once the cultures had run for more than 8 days. Unexposed donor CD4+ T cells were tested for reactivity to SARS-CoV-2 S and N and four common cold coronavirus spike pools, as cell number allowed. Each well held 1.5 million to 2.5 million PBMCs cultured in IMDM containing roughly 5% human AB serum and approximately 9.3 IU/ml IL-2. Half of the culture medium was replaced with fresh IL-2-containing medium on days 3 and 7. Each peptide culture condition was generally run in triplicate replicate wells. Leukapheresis product for the unexposed donors was bought commercially. Ficoll-Paque PLUS gradient centrifugation was used to isolate PBMCs from leukapheresis product or whole blood. PBMCs were either used fresh in the expansion assay or cryopreserved at -140 degrees C. The QIAamp Micro DNA Kit was used to extract genomic DNA from the CD4+ T cells.

The TCR was taken from a human donor in good health. Sequencing used CD4+ T cells from PBMCs, cultured in vitro. The V gene is TRBV20-1 and the J gene is TRBJ1-1; a weak D assignment points to TRBD1 (6 bases agree). The CDR3 region reads CSASQGTGSGGEAFF. The DNA sequence follows: TGCAGTGCTAGTCAAGGTACAGGGTCGGGAGGTGAAGCTTTCTTT.